The 18 T cell receptor beta chains in this list originate from one sample, sequenced in a study of T cell responses to AZD1222 COVID-19 vaccine. The assay was immunoSEQ multiplex PCR, and TCRdb's table has in-frame clones only and misses some. The profile shows roughly 200,000 clones, just over 90% of them singletons. The material was peripheral blood, obtained 28 days after the second dose of the MenACWY control vaccine. These receptors all come from an adult who received the MenACWY meningococcal vaccine as a control.

V and J are TRBV6-1 and TRBJ2-5; tentative D call: TRBD2 (5 bases). The V gene lost 3 bases and the J gene lost 0 bases, with 5 bases spanning the gap. There are 13 residues in the CDR3. Germline V gene sequence: CDR1 MNHNS, CDR2 SASEGT. CDR3 region: CASSEDYQETQYF. DNA for the CDR3: TGTGCCAGCAGTGAGGACTACCAAGAGACCCAGTACTTC.

V gene TRBV2 combines with J gene TRBJ1-6, with D perhaps TRBD1 (5 bases). CDR3 length equals 14 residues. Trimming removed 2 bases from V and 12 bases from J, with 14 bases in between. Looked up from germline, CDR1 is SNHLY and CDR2 is FYNNEI. CDR3: CASSEPLGGVPLHF. CDR3 coding DNA: TGTGCCAGCAGTGAACCCCTCGGGGGGGTACCCCTCCACTTT.

V gene TRBV7-3 combines with J gene TRBJ2-1; D not resolved. Germline CDR1 and CDR2: SGHTA and FQGTGA. The CDR3 has 15 residues. V lost 1 base, J lost 8 bases, and 15 bases lay in between. The CDR3 bases are TGTGCCAGCAGCTTAATGCCAGCCACGGGCCATGAGCAGTTCTTC. Encoded protein: CASSLMPATGHEQFF.

This clone is a singleton in its sample. This sequence joins TRBV18 and TRBJ2-1, with 9 bases fitting TRBD2. This CDR3 spans 17 amino acids. Trimming at V came to 6 bases and at J to 5 bases, leaving 14 bases not matched to a gene. Germline lookup yields CDR1 KGHSH and CDR2 LQKENI. CDR3 sequence (DNA): TGTGCCAGCTCTCAGCTCCCATTAGCGGGGGTAAACAATGAGCAGTTCTTC. Translation: CASSQLPLAGVNNEQFF.

The rearrangement uses TRBV7-8 and TRBJ2-4; 7 bases are shared with TRBD1. CDR3 length: 17 residues. Germline trimming cut 0 bases from V and 7 bases from J; bases unmatched to any gene: 12. The germline gives CDR1 SGHVS, CDR2 FQNEAQ. This CDR3 reads CASSLARGPQLGNIQYF. The DNA for the CDR3 is TGTGCCAGCAGCTTAGCAAGGGGGCCTCAATTAGGGAACATTCAGTACTTC.

The chain joins TRBV24-1 to TRBJ2-1; D remains unclear. CDR1 is KGHDR and CDR2 is SFDVKD in the germline V gene. This CDR3 contains 13 residues. V lost 2 bases to trimming and J lost 8 bases, with 9 bases between them. CDR3 residues: CATSDWGEDEQFF. The CDR3 nucleotides read TGTGCCACCAGTGATTGGGGTGAGGATGAGCAGTTCTTC.

This chain joins TRBV18 and TRBJ2-5; D might be TRBD2 (6 bases). Germline-derived CDR1 and CDR2 are KGHSH and LQKENI. Trimming removed 6 bases at V and 0 bases at J, with 11 bases between. This CDR3 region has 14 residues. The CDR3 sequence is CASSRRGYQETQYF. Here the CDR3 DNA reads TGTGCCAGCTCCAGGCGGGGTTACCAAGAGACCCAGTACTTC.

This clone came up once. CDR3 sequence reads: CASSSRAGSNEQFF. As DNA, the CDR3 is TGTGCCAGCAGTTCAAGGGCAGGGTCGAATGAGCAGTTCTTC. J is TRBJ2-1 and V is TRBV6-5; maybe TRBD1 (5 bases). The germline V and J ends were trimmed by 4 bases and 7 bases, with 14 bases remaining between them. The germline V gene has CDR1 MNHEY and CDR2 SVGAGI. CDR3 length equals 14 residues.

The rearrangement joins TRBV7-2 to TRBJ1-1; tentatively, D is TRBD1 (6 bases). Per the germline V gene, CDR1 is SGHTA and CDR2 is FQGNSA. This CDR3 region has 14 residues. The V end lost 4 bases, the J end lost 4 bases, and 13 bases lay between the germline ends. CDR3 residues: CASSSTQGSTEAFF. CDR3 DNA: TGTGCCAGCAGCTCCACCCAGGGGTCCACTGAAGCTTTCTTT.

This chain connects TRBV6-5 to TRBJ2-7; possible D gene TRBD2, 7 bases. V lost 8 bases and J 4 bases, leaving 21 bases between the germline ends. Germline assignment: CDR1 MNHEY and CDR2 SVGAGI. The CDR3 covers 15 residues. In nucleotides, the CDR3 is TGTGCCAGCCTATTAGAGGGGAGGGGGTGGTACGAGCAGTACTTC. Its protein is CASLLEGRGWYEQYF.

This rearrangement joins TRBV30 to TRBJ1-1; 9 nucleotides agree with TRBD1. V dropped 0 bases and J dropped 5; count of bases not matched to a gene: 7. From germline, CDR1 is GTSNPN and CDR2 SVGIG (reference sequence). The CDR3 contains 15 residues. The CDR3 nucleotides are TGTGCCTGGAGTGTAAAGGGACAGGGAATAACTGAAGCTTTCTTT. Translating gives CAWSVKGQGITEAFF.

This chain links TRBV20-1 with TRBJ1-1, with D maybe TRBD1 (6 bases). This CDR3 is built from 13 residues. The V gene lost 3 bases and the J gene lost 14 bases, with 22 bases spanning the gap. CDR1 is DFQATT and CDR2 is SNEGSKA in the germline V gene (reference sequence). The CDR3 region has the DNA TGCAGTGCTAGTTCCCTCCGGGGGCTGTTGGGATTCTTT. The encoded protein is CSASSLRGLLGFF.

The V call is TRBV7-8, the J call TRBJ1-5, with a tentative D call TRBD1 (5 bases). Germline CDR1 is SGHVS and CDR2 is FQNEAQ. V was shortened by 5 bases and J by 0 bases, with 14 bases between the two germline ends. This CDR3 contains 16 residues. CDR3 bases: TGTGCCAGCAGCCCGCAGACAGCTTATAGCAATCAGCCCCAGCATTTT. It translates to CASSPQTAYSNQPQHF.

The gene calls are TRBV7-6 and TRBJ2-1, with TRBD2 matching 13 bases. Germline V lookup: CDR1 SGHVS, CDR2 FNYEAQ. The V gene end was trimmed by 5 bases and the J gene end by 1 base; junction bases not matched to a gene: 5. This CDR3 contains 17 residues. The CDR3 is CASSPRTSGSSYNEQFF. The CDR3 DNA is TGTGCCAGCAGCCCGCGGACTAGCGGGAGTTCCTACAATGAGCAGTTCTTC.

V gene TRBV6-5 combines with J gene TRBJ2-1, with TRBD2 matching over 15 bases. Germline V CDR1 and CDR2: MNHEY, SVGAGI. After removal of 2 bases from V and 10 bases from J, the junction contained 6 bases not matched to a gene. The CDR3 runs 16 residues. This chain's CDR3 is CASSYEGLAGGGEQFF. DNA for the CDR3: TGTGCCAGCAGTTACGAGGGACTAGCGGGAGGCGGAGAGCAGTTCTTC.

The CDR3 protein is CASSYSGPQHF. The CDR3 nucleotides read TGTGCCAGCAGTTACTCCGGGCCCCAGCATTTT. This rearrangement joins TRBV6-2 or TRBV6-3 to TRBJ1-5; D unclear. Germline CDR1 and CDR2: MNHEY and SVGEGT. Trimming cost V 0 bases and J 9 bases, with 3 bases left between them. This CDR3 comprises 11 residues.

The rearrangement links TRBV3-1 (or the pseudogene TRBV3-2) to TRBJ1-3; a possible D gene is TRBD1 (6 bases). Germline values: CDR1 LGHDT, CDR2 YNNKEL (reference sequence). The CDR3 sequence is 17 residues long. Trimming shortened V by 3 bases and J by 8 bases, and 23 bases separated the two germline ends. As DNA, the CDR3 is TGTGCCAGCAGCCACACCAGGAGGGGGGTTCTTCGACACACCATATATTTT. This encodes CASSHTRRGVLRHTIYF.

The chain has TRBV29-1 and TRBJ1-2, with D perhaps TRBD1 (6 bases). This CDR3 is 13 amino acids long. Germline V CDR1 and CDR2: SQVTM, ANQGSEA. V lost 6 bases to trimming and J lost 5 bases, with 16 bases between them. CDR3 nucleotide sequence: TGCAGCGTCGGAGACAGGCTCCTATATGGCTACACCTTC. It translates to CSVGDRLLYGYTF.